The clone carrying this T cell receptor beta chain was detected a few times. What it binds is not known. The sample is drawn from a study of T-cell reconstitution after alpha-beta-depleted transplantation in children. Between the trimmed V and J ends, which lost 5 bases and 0 bases, there was a span of 11 bases. Germline CDR1 reads SGHRS; CDR2 reads YFSETQ. The CDR3 sequence is 14 residues long. Study results and caveats: Surviving recipient T cells and thymic progenitors underlay high day-60 TCRbeta diversity in some patients. Hyperexpanded clones declined; after one year, newly produced T cells mostly supplied diversity.

Researchers prepared the TCRbeta library using unique molecular identifiers, the study reports. In TCRdb, the PCR reads were re-called with MiXCR into one record per CDR3 protein. The sample has about 1,000,000 distinct CDR3 sequences; around 30% are singletons. The chain carries TRBV5-1 and TRBJ1-2; no reliable D call. The clonotype comes from a boy in the first two years of life who had a stem cell transplant for SCID, so the T cells may come from the graft donor. The starting material was PBMCs, mostly from graft donor cells, obtained 360 days after TCRalphabeta/CD19-depleted stem cell transplant. CDR3 loop: CASSEFVSNYGYTF. CDR3 DNA: TGCGCCAGCAGTGAGTTCGTCTCTAACTATGGCTACACCTTC.